This T cell receptor beta chain appears in the sequencing data of a study of cytotoxic CD8 clonotypes in ibrutinib-treated CLL. Overall study results and limits: Rising at ibrutinib response, clonality subsequently fell back toward baseline at progression.

Worth noting for this clone: The target antigen is unknown.

The method was immunoSEQ multiplex PCR; TCRdb's version includes in-frame clones alone and lacks a portion of them. The profile covers 150,000 or so clones, with 70% to 90% appearing a single time and around 3% taken by the ten largest. This sequence originates from a human donor with chronic lymphocytic leukemia. This sample comprised PBMCs, obtained at disease progression, from a patient treated with ibrutinib.

The CDR3 bases are TGTGCCAGCATCATCCGTTGGGACAGGGCAGATACGCAGTATTTT. Translating gives CASIIRWDRADTQYF. The rearrangement links TRBV27 to TRBJ2-3; 9 positions agree with TRBD1. The CDR3 consists of 15 residues. Losses at the gene ends were 7 bases for V and 4 bases for J; bases not matched to a gene: 9. From germline, CDR1 is MNHEY and CDR2 SMNVEV (reference sequence).